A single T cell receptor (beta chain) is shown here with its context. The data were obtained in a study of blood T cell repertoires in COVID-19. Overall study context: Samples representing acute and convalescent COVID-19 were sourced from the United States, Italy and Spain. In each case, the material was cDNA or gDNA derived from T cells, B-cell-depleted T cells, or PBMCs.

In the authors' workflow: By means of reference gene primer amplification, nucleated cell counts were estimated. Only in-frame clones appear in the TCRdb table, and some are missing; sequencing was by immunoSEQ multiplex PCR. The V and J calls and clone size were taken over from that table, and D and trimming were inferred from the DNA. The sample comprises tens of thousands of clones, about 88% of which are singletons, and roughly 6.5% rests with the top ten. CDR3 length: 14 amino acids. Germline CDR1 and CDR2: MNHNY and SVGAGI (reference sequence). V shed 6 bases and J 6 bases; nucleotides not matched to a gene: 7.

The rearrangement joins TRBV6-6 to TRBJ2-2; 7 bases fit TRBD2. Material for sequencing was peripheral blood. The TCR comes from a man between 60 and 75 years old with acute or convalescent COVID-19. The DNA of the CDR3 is TGTGCCAGCAGGGAGGGAGGGCCGGCCGGGGAGCTGTTTTTT. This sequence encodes CASREGGPAGELFF.